This T cell receptor (beta chain) was profiled in a study of T cells in Graves' hyperthyroidism and ophthalmopathy. Across the whole study: Before any treatment, at initial diagnosis, peripheral blood was collected. Points from the study as a whole: Most clonotypes expanded in thyroid above 0.001 were likewise present in blood.

This clonotype was detected many times. Its antigen is still unknown. The CDR3 runs to 18 residues. Germline-derived CDR1 and CDR2 are SGDLS and YYNGEE. With V trimmed by 0 bases and J by 0 bases, 7 bases remained unmatched. TCR beta CDR3 sequences were amplified from RNA transcripts. HTBI primers were employed in a first-round RT-PCR of the TCR CDR3. Using its own MiXCR run on the multiplex PCR reads, TCRdb lists one record per CDR3 protein. The table has some 360,000 distinct CDR3 sequences, 18% seen once. Sequences were obtained from blood. The receptor's source is a woman aged 40 to 49 with Graves' ophthalmopathy. V gene TRBV9 combines with J gene TRBJ2-2; 8 bases line up with TRBD2. The DNA of the CDR3 is TGTGCCAGCAGCGTAGTACCGGGGGGGGCCGCGAACACCGGGGAGCTGTTTTTT. Amino acids: CASSVVPGGAANTGELFF.